Below, 28 T cell receptor beta chains from the same sample are listed, as sequenced in a study of Ad26.COV2.S vaccination and SARS-CoV-2 variants (dated by TCRdb to about 2021). This specimen's treatment or condition label, interpreted: some 20 received Ad26.COV2.S at low or high dose, single or two shots; a few received placebo; per-sample allocation not given. Repertoires of vaccine and placebo recipients were sequenced from samples collected on day 63 after the first injection. Library method: the immunoSEQ multiplex PCR assay. Drawn from immuneACCESS, this table holds only the in-frame rearrangements with V and J called that TCRdb kept. Clones are partly lost; checked studies trace under half to an unresolved V gene and leave the rest unexplained. This sample holds 350,000 to 500,000 clones; 70% to 90% were observed only once. Clones ranked in the top ten supply approximately 4% of the sample.

The specimen was peripheral blood, collected in a trial of Ad26.COV2.S vaccine versus placebo. These receptors were obtained from a person aged 18 to 65 who received the Ad26.COV2.S COVID-19 vaccine or a placebo.

The rearrangement links TRBV19 to TRBJ1-6; 7 bases are a match to TRBD1. This CDR3 contains 14 residues. CDR1 LNHDA and CDR2 SQIVND come from the germline V gene (reference sequence). The junction had 10 bases not matched to a gene; V was cut back by 3 bases and J by 14 bases. CDR3: CASSIGQGGVTLHF. CDR3 DNA sequence: TGTGCCAGTAGTATCGGCCAGGGGGGGGTCACCCTCCACTTT.

J is TRBJ2-7 and V is TRBV5-6, with D possibly being TRBD1 (6 bases). The germline V gene has CDR1 SGHDT and CDR2 YYEEEE. The V and J ends lost 0 bases and 5 bases respectively, with 18 bases between them. The CDR3 sequence is 16 residues long. The DNA of the CDR3 is TGTGCCAGCAGCTTGGCCTGGGCAGGGGCATTAAACGAGCAGTACTTC. It translates to CASSLAWAGALNEQYF.

V and J are TRBV7-3 and TRBJ2-5, with D unresolved. V gave up 1 base and J gave up 1 base, with 10 bases separating them. The CDR3 totals 15 residues. Germline assignment: CDR1 SGHTA and CDR2 FQGTGA. CDR3 sequence reads: CASSLIGHGQETQYF. CDR3 bases: TGTGCCAGCAGCTTAATCGGTCATGGCCAAGAGACCCAGTACTTC.

The CDR3 DNA follows: TGTGCCAGCAGCTTAGATCTAGCGGGGTTCGCCGGGGAGCTGTTTTTT. It is translated as CASSLDLAGFAGELFF. V usage is TRBV7-8 and J usage is TRBJ2-2; 9 bases fit TRBD2. Germline V CDR1 and CDR2: SGHVS, FQNEAQ. There are 16 residues in the CDR3. V dropped 1 base and J dropped 6; count of bases not matched to a gene: 6.

This clone has a single count. The chain carries TRBV12-3 or TRBV12-4 and TRBJ2-3; a weak D match, TRBD2 (5 bases). This CDR3 region has 13 residues. Trimming took off 3 bases at V and 3 bases at J, with 7 bases between the two ends. The CDR3 DNA sequence: TGTGCCAGCAGTTTTCCGGGGACAGATACGCAGTATTTT. This translates into CASSFPGTDTQYF.

The gene calls are TRBV7-9 and TRBJ2-1; TRBD1 matches at 10 bases. The V gene's germline CDR1 is SEHNR and CDR2 FQNEAQ (reference sequence). The CDR3 loop spans 17 amino acids. Trimming cost V 5 bases and J 12 bases; bases outside gene matches: 19. In nucleotides, the CDR3 is TGTGCCAGCAGCCCCCCCCTACTAGGGACAGGGGTGGGTGGGCAGTTCTTC. The encoded protein is CASSPPLLGTGVGGQFF.

The chain recombines TRBV7-8 with TRBJ2-2; 10 bases map to TRBD1. The CDR3 runs 15 residues. From germline, CDR1 is SGHVS and CDR2 FQNEAQ. Trimming cost V 5 bases and J 6 bases; bases outside gene matches: 6. The CDR3 spells CASSATGGSPGELFF. In nucleotides, the CDR3 is TGTGCCAGCAGCGCGACAGGGGGCTCGCCCGGGGAGCTGTTTTTT. Based on the CDR3 plus reference TRBV7-8 and TRBJ2-2, the full variable domain is GAGVSQSPRYKVAKRGQDVALRCDPISGHVSLFWYQQALGQGPEFLTYFQNEAQLDKSGLPSDRFFAERPEGSVSTLKIQRTQQEDSAVYLCASSATGGSPGELFFGEGSRLTVL.

V usage is TRBV27 and J usage is TRBJ1-2; D may be TRBD1 (6 bases). There are 14 residues in the CDR3. Between the trimmed V and J ends, which lost 3 bases and 2 bases, there was a span of 10 bases. From germline, CDR1 is MNHEY and CDR2 SMNVEV (reference sequence). CDR3 nucleotide sequence: TGTGCCAGCAGTTTGGGGGCAGGAAACTATGGCTACACCTTC. Its translation: CASSLGAGNYGYTF.

This clone has just one count. The rearrangement uses TRBV28 and TRBJ2-5; D may be TRBD1 (6 bases). The V and J ends lost 2 bases and 3 bases respectively, with 13 bases between them. This CDR3 region has 15 residues. Germline values: CDR1 MDHEN, CDR2 SYDVKM. The CDR3 nucleotides read TGTGCCAGCAGTTTAGGGGGCCTGGTGGAAGAGACCCAGTACTTC. Protein sequence: CASSLGGLVEETQYF.

The chain joins TRBV3-1 (or the pseudogene TRBV3-2) to TRBJ2-5, with a tentative D call TRBD2 (6 bases). Trimming pared 4 bases from V and 9 bases from J, leaving 18 bases between. The CDR3 is 14 residues long. CDR1 is LGHDT, CDR2 YNNKEL, per germline (reference sequence). The CDR3 loop is CASSRARDWKAQYF. Written as DNA, the CDR3 is TGTGCCAGCAGCCGAGCGAGGGACTGGAAGGCCCAGTACTTC.

This chain joins TRBV30 and TRBJ2-5; D not certain. The V end was cut by 2 bases, the J end by 0 bases, with 16 bases between. The germline gives CDR1 GTSNPN, CDR2 SVGIG (reference sequence). This CDR3 is built from 16 residues. For the CDR3, the DNA is TGTGCCTGGAGTACCCCCACATGGGCGTACCAAGAGACCCAGTACTTC. Translating it yields CAWSTPTWAYQETQYF.

This chain uses TRBV11-1 with TRBJ2-7; D is possibly TRBD2 (5 bases). CDR1 and CDR2 from the germline V gene are SGHAT and FQDESV (reference sequence). V was trimmed by 2 bases and J by 2 bases, leaving 10 bases between them. This CDR3 spans 14 amino acids. The CDR3 bases are TGTGCCAGCAGCTTACGACCGGGGACCTACGAGCAGTACTTC. Translating gives CASSLRPGTYEQYF.

The chain recombines TRBV29-1 with TRBJ1-2, with 10 bases lining up with TRBD1. This CDR3 contains 13 residues. The V segment lost 6 bases and the J segment 6 bases; nucleotides outside the gene matches: 7. Germline V gives CDR1 SQVTM, CDR2 ANQGSEA. The CDR3 nucleotides read TGCAGCGTACGAGACGGGACAGGGGATGGCTACACCTTC. Its protein is CSVRDGTGDGYTF.

The chain couples TRBV6-1 to TRBJ2-7; tentatively, D is TRBD1 (6 bases). Germline V lookup: CDR1 MNHNS, CDR2 SASEGT. The CDR3 has 16 residues. V lost 5 bases, J lost 2 bases, and 19 bases lay in between. CDR3 sequence reads: CASSKGQIELTYEQYF. For the CDR3, the DNA is TGTGCCAGCAGTAAAGGACAGATAGAACTAACCTACGAGCAGTACTTC.

The chain couples TRBV28 to TRBJ1-3, with 9 positions matching TRBD1. CDR3 length: 13 amino acids. Looked up from germline, CDR1 is MDHEN and CDR2 is SYDVKM. V trimming: 6 bases; J trimming: 9 bases; junction bases outside the gene matches: 6. The chain's CDR3 is CASRYRGPGTIYF. The CDR3 bases are TGTGCCAGCAGATACAGGGGGCCGGGCACCATATATTTT.

Regarding this clone: Different DNA sequences within this sample yield the same CDR3. CDR3 bases: TGTGCCAGCAGCTTAGGTGGGAACACCGGGGAGCTGTTTTTT. Translating gives CASSLGGNTGELFF. The chain joins TRBV7-9 to TRBJ2-2; D not certain. Germline V CDR1 and CDR2: SEHNR, FQNEAQ (reference sequence). The CDR3 totals 14 residues. The V end lost 1 base, the J end lost 1 base, and 4 bases lay between the germline ends.

V gene TRBV4-3 combines with J gene TRBJ2-5; perhaps TRBD2 as D (6 bases). Germline values: CDR1 LGHNA, CDR2 YSLEER. This CDR3 is built from 17 residues. V was shortened by 2 bases and J by 1 base, with 17 bases between the two germline ends. The CDR3 DNA sequence: TGCGCCAGCAGCCAAATGGCCACCGGGACTGGCCAAGAGACCCAGTACTTC. Translating it yields CASSQMATGTGQETQYF.

To note about this clone: The sample holds other DNA sequences that translate to the same CDR3. The chain carries TRBV27 and TRBJ1-5; D is possibly TRBD1 (6 bases). The CDR3 is made up of 13 amino acids. Deletions cut 3 bases from V and 6 bases from J, with 9 bases between. Per germline, CDR1 MNHEY and CDR2 SMNVEV (reference sequence). CDR3 nucleotides: TGTGCCAGCAGTTTTGGAGGGGGTCAGCCCCAGCATTTT. Translating it yields CASSFGGGQPQHF.

J is TRBJ1-2 and V is TRBV6-6; D is unresolved. The CDR3 has 12 amino acids. Trimming left V 7 bases short and J 4 bases short, with 10 bases between. CDR1 MNHNY and CDR2 SVGAGI come from the germline V gene (reference sequence). The CDR3 region is CASTRTSYGYTF. Here the CDR3 DNA reads TGTGCCAGCACCAGGACTTCCTATGGCTACACCTTC.

The chain couples TRBV5-6 to TRBJ2-3; D possibly corresponds to TRBD2 (6 bases). Per the germline V gene, CDR1 is SGHDT and CDR2 is YYEEEE. The CDR3 length is 15 residues. The V end was cut by 0 bases, the J end by 0 bases, with 8 bases between. The CDR3 region has the DNA TGTGCCAGCAGCTTGGACCTAGCGAGCACAGATACGCAGTATTTT. It translates to CASSLDLASTDTQYF. The full variable domain, rest sourced from reference TRBV5-6 and TRBJ2-3, is DAGVTQSPTHLIKTRGQQVTLRCSPKSGHDTVSWYQQALGQGPQFIFQYYEEEERQRGNFPDRFSGHQFPNYSSELNVNALLLGDSALYLCASSLDLASTDTQYFGPGTRLTVL.

The CDR3 region is CATSDRRGYTF. CDR3 bases: TGTGCCACCAGTGATCGCCGGGGCTACACCTTC. The chain employs TRBV24-1 and TRBJ1-2; D gene ambiguous. Trimming took 3 bases from V and 8 from J, leaving 6 bases between them. CDR3 length equals 11 residues. Germline loops: CDR1 KGHDR, CDR2 SFDVKD.

The J gene is TRBJ1-1, the V gene TRBV6-5; the D gene is possibly TRBD1 (5 bases). There are 15 residues in the CDR3. Germline CDR1 reads MNHEY; CDR2 reads SVGAGI. Between the trimmed V and J ends, which lost 6 bases and 0 bases, there was a span of 14 bases. This CDR3 reads CASRTSGTLNTEAFF. The CDR3 DNA sequence: TGTGCCAGCAGAACAAGCGGGACGTTGAACACTGAAGCTTTCTTT.

This clone was recorded only once. V is TRBV19 and J is TRBJ2-1, with 7 bases that match TRBD2. CDR1 is LNHDA and CDR2 is SQIVND in the germline V gene (reference sequence). With V trimmed by 3 bases and J by 6 bases, 8 bases remained unmatched. The length of the CDR3 is 15 residues. The CDR3 region has the DNA TGTGCCAGTAGTATGACACGGGGAGGGACCAATGAGCAGTTCTTC. Its translation: CASSMTRGGTNEQFF.

The rearrangement uses TRBV11-3 and TRBJ1-5; weak D call: TRBD1 (6 bases). Germline CDR1 is SGHNT and CDR2 is YENEEA. The CDR3 has 16 amino acids. Trimming stripped 4 bases from V and 7 bases from J, with 20 bases between. The CDR3 here is CASSSGAGRTIQPQHF. Written as DNA, the CDR3 is TGTGCCAGCAGCTCGGGGGCAGGGCGAACTATCCAGCCCCAGCATTTT.

The chain carries TRBV2 and TRBJ2-1; the D is unclear. The V gene's germline CDR1 is SNHLY and CDR2 FYNNEI. The V end was cut by 2 bases, the J end by 8 bases, with 16 bases between. CDR3 length equals 15 residues. The CDR3 coding sequence is TGTGCCAGCAGTGAACGGAGAACGTACGGCGATGAGCAGTTCTTC. Protein: CASSERRTYGDEQFF.

Note on this clone: Different DNA sequences within this sample yield the same CDR3. The CDR3 DNA reads TGTGCCAGCAGTTTAGGACAGGGGGCGTACGAGCAGTACTTC. It encodes CASSLGQGAYEQYF. The V gene is TRBV28, the J gene TRBJ2-7, with 11 bases lining up with TRBD1. V shed 2 bases and J 4 bases; nucleotides not matched to a gene: 1. Germline V lookup: CDR1 MDHEN, CDR2 SYDVKM. The CDR3 totals 14 residues.

Details on this clone: Other DNA sequences in the sample encode the same CDR3. The gene calls are TRBV5-1 and TRBJ2-1, with TRBD1 matching over 8 bases. Trimming cost V 0 bases and J 6 bases; bases outside gene matches: 2. Germline CDR1 is SGHRS and CDR2 is YFSETQ. The CDR3 consists of 14 residues. The CDR3 sequence: CASSLGTGSNEQFF. For the CDR3, the DNA is TGCGCCAGCAGCTTGGGGACAGGGAGCAATGAGCAGTTCTTC.

The rearrangement joins TRBV4-3 to TRBJ2-7; no firm D call. The germline V gene has CDR1 LGHNA and CDR2 YSLEER. Trimming pared 1 base from V and 3 bases from J, leaving 16 bases between. This CDR3 is built from 16 residues. The CDR3 DNA follows: TGCGCCAGCAGCCAAGCCCCAACCCCAAGCGACTACGAGCAGTACTTC. Its protein product is CASSQAPTPSDYEQYF.